This entry concerns a single TCR beta chain. Antigen specificity is unknown. The PCR had 60 Vbeta and 13 Jbeta primers. In the authors' methods: There were about 88 million unique TCR beta chains by a later count, and some 11 million of them were shared. Assay: immunoSEQ multiplex PCR; the TCRdb copy retains only in-frame clones and omits some. That table is the source of V, J and clone size, and D and trimming were worked out from the DNA. Of 150,000 to 200,000 clones listed, 80% were seen once; the top ten hold 6.3%. The sample belongs to a study of cytomegalovirus exposure and HLA in healthy donors. Findings and limits, study-wide: Follow-up analysis later connected one missense variant in DCLRE1C with trimming of TCR beta V- and J-genes. Being productive about 87% or about 30% of the time was typical of most TCR beta V segments in an earlier analysis.

Deletions cut 3 bases from V and 2 bases from J, with 13 bases between. Germline values: CDR1 SGHRS, CDR2 YFSETQ. The CDR3 is 15 residues long. This clonotype originated in a male donor in good health and CMV-seropositive. The sample taken for sequencing was PBMCs. The chain links TRBV5-1 to TRBJ2-3; D is unresolved. Here the CDR3 reads CASSSRLNLTDTQYF. CDR3 nucleotides: TGCGCCAGCAGCTCGCGACTGAACCTCACAGATACGCAGTATTTT.